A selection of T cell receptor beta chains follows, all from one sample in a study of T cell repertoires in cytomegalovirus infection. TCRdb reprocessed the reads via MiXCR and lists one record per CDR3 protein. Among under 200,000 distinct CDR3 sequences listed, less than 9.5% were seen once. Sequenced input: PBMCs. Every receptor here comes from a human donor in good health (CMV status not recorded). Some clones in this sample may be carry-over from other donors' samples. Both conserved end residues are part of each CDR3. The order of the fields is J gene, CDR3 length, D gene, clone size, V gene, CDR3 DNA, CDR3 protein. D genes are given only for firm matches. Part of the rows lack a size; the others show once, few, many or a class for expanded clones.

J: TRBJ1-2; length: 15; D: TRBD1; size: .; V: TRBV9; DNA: TGTGCCAGCAGCGTAACAGGACAGGGCTTCTATGGCTACACCTTC; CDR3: CASSVTGQGFYGYTF
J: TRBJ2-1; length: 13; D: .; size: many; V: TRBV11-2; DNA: TGTGCCAGCAAAAGGACGCAAAACAATGAGCAGTTCTTC; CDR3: CASKRTQNNEQFF
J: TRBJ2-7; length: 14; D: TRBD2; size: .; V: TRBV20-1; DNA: TGCAGTGCCCCACCCCTAGCGGGAAATTACGAGCAGTACTTC; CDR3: CSAPPLAGNYEQYF
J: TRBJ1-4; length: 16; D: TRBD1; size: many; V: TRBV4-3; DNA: TGCGCCAGCAGCCTAATGACGACAGGGACTAATGAAAAACTGTTTTTT; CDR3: CASSLMTTGTNEKLFF
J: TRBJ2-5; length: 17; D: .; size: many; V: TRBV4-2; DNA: TGTGCCAGCAGCCAAGAAGGAAAGGGGGGTTCTGGGGAGACCCAGTACTTC; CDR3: CASSQEGKGGSGETQYF
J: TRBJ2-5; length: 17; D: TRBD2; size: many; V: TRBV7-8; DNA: TGTGCCAGCAGCCACCTAGCGGGAGAACGGCGTTTAGAGACCCAGTACTTC; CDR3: CASSHLAGERRLETQYF
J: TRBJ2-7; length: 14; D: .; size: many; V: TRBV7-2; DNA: TGTGCCAGCAGCTTATCACGGGGAACCTACGAGCAGTACTTC; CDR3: CASSLSRGTYEQYF
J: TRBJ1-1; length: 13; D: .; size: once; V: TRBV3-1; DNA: TGTGCCAGCAGCCATGACGGATCCACTGAAGCTTTCTTT; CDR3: CASSHDGSTEAFF
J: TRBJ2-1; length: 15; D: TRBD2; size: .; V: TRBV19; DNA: TGTGCCAGTACCCACGCGGGGGGGCCTCACAATGAGCAGTTCTTC; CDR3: CASTHAGGPHNEQFF
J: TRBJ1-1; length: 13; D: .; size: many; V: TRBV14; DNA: TGTGCCAGCAGCCAAGGTGTCTTCACTGAAGCTTTCTTT; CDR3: CASSQGVFTEAFF
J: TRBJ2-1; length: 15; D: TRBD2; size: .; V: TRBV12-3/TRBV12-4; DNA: TGTGCCAGCAGTCGACGGACTAGCGGGAAGGATGAGCAGTTCTTC; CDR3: CASSRRTSGKDEQFF
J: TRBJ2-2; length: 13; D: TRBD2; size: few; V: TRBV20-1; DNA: TGCAGTGCTAGTCTAGCGGGAGCCGGGGAGCTGTTTTTT; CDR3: CSASLAGAGELFF
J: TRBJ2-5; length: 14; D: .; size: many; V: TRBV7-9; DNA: TGTGCCAGCAGCCGACCGGGGGCGCCGGAGACCCAGTACTTC; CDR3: CASSRPGAPETQYF
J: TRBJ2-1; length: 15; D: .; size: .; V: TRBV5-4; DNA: TGTGCCAGCACCCAGGGGGAGGCCCGATACAATGAGCAGTTCTTC; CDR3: CASTQGEARYNEQFF
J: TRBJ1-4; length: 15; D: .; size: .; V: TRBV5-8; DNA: TGTGCCAGCAGCTTGGAAGGCAGGGGCCATGAAAAACTGTTTTTT; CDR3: CASSLEGRGHEKLFF
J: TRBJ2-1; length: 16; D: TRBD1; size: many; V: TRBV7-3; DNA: TGTGCCAGCAGCCAAGACAGGGCAACCTCCTACAATGAGCAGTTCTTC; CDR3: CASSQDRATSYNEQFF
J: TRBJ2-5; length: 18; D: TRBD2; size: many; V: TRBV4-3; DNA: TGCGCCAGCAGCCAAGGGGGACTAGCCTTTCTTTCAGAAGAGACCCAGTACTTC; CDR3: CASSQGGLAFLSEETQYF
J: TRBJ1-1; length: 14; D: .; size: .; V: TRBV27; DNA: TGTGCCAGCAGTGACCCTAGGGGCGACACTGAAGCTTTCTTT; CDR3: CASSDPRGDTEAFF
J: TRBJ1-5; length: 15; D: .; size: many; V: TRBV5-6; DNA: TGTGCCAGCAGCGTCCCGGGGCAGGCCAATCAGCCCCAGCATTTT; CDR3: CASSVPGQANQPQHF
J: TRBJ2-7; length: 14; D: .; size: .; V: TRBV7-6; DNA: TGTGCCAGCAGCTTGGGGACACAGATTTACGAGCAGTACTTC; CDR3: CASSLGTQIYEQYF
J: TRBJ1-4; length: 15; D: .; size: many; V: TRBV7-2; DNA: TGTGCCAGCAGCCCGACCGGGACATCGGGTGAAAAACTGTTTTTT; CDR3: CASSPTGTSGEKLFF
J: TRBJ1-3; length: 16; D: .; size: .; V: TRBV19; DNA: TGTGCCAGTAGTATAGCGCCGCGGGACTCTGGAAACACCATATATTTT; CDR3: CASSIAPRDSGNTIYF
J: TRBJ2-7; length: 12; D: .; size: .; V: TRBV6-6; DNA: TGTGCCAGCAGTTACCCTCTGTACGAGCAGTACTTC; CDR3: CASSYPLYEQYF
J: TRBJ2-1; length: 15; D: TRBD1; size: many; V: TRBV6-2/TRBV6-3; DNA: TGTGCCAGCAAAGACTGGACAGGGGGAAGAAATGAGCAGTTCTTC; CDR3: CASKDWTGGRNEQFF
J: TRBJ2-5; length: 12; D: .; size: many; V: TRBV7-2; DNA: TGTGCCAGCAGCTTAAAGCGAGAGACCCAGTACTTC; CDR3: CASSLKRETQYF
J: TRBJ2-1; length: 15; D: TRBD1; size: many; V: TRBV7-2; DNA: TGTGCCAGCAGCTTAGGACAGGGATTCTACAATGAGCAGTTCTTC; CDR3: CASSLGQGFYNEQFF
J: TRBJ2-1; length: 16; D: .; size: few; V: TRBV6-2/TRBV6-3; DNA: TGTGCCAGCAGTTACGGACTACCGAGCTCCTACAATGAGCAGTTCTTC; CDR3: CASSYGLPSSYNEQFF
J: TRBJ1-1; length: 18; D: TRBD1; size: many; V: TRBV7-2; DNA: TGTGCCAGCAGCTCGCGGTCAGGGACAGCCCTCATGAACACTGAAGCTTTCTTT; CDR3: CASSSRSGTALMNTEAFF
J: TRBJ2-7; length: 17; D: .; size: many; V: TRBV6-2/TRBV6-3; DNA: TGTGCCAGCAGTTTCTTCCCGGGGACTTCCCGCTCCTACGAGCAGTACTTC; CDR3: CASSFFPGTSRSYEQYF
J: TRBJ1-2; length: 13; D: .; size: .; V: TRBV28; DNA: TGTGCCAGCAGTTTGGGCAGGGTGAGGGGCTACACCTTC; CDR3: CASSLGRVRGYTF
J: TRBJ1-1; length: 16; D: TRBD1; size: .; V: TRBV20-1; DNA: TGCAGTGCTAGGGGACAGGGGAGGTTTTCGAACACTGAAGCTTTCTTT; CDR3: CSARGQGRFSNTEAFF
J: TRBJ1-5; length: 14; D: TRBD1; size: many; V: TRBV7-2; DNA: TGTGCCAGCAGCTCGACAGGGGGCAATCAGCCCCAGCATTTT; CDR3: CASSSTGGNQPQHF
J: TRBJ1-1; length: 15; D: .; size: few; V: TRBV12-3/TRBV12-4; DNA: TGTGCCAGCAGTCCACCCACCGGGTTGTACACTGAAGCTTTCTTT; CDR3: CASSPPTGLYTEAFF
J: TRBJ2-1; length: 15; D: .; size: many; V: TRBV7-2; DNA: TGTGCCAGCAGCTTAGATGGGAACCACCTTAGTGAGCAGTTCTTC; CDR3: CASSLDGNHLSEQFF
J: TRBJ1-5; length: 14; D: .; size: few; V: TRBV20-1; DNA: TGCAGTGCTAGAGATCAAAGGGGACATCAGCCCCAGCATTTT; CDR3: CSARDQRGHQPQHF
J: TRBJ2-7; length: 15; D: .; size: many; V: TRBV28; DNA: TGTGCCAGCAGCCAACGGGGGCGGAGCTCCTACGAGCAGTACTTC; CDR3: CASSQRGRSSYEQYF
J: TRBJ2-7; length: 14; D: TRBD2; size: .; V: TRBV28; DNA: TGTGCCAGCGGGACCGGGACTAGCGGGATCTGGCAGTACTTC; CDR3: CASGTGTSGIWQYF
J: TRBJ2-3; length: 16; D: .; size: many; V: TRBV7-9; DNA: TGTGCCAGCACCTATGGTCCCCCGAAAAGCACAGATACGCAGTATTTT; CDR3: CASTYGPPKSTDTQYF
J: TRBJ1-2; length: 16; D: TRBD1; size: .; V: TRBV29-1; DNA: TGCAGCGTTGAAGACCCAAGGACAGGCCATCCTTCTGGCTACACCTTC; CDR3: CSVEDPRTGHPSGYTF
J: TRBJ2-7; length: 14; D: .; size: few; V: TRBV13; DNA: TGTGCCAGCACCCCGCAGGGGGGATCCTACGAGCAGTACTTC; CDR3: CASTPQGGSYEQYF
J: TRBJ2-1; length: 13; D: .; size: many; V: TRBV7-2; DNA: TGTGCCAGCAGCCCATACAGGGTTGGTGAGCAGTTCTTC; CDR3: CASSPYRVGEQFF
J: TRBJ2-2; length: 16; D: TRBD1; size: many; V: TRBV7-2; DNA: TGTGCCAGCAGCCCTCGGCAGGGGGCGAACACCGGGGAGCTGTTTTTT; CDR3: CASSPRQGANTGELFF
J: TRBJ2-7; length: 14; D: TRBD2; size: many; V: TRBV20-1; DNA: TGCAGTGCTAGTACGGCGGGAGGGGCCTACGAGCAGTACTTC; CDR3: CSASTAGGAYEQYF
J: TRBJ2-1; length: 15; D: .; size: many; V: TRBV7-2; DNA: TGTGCCAGCAGCTCCCTTGGTGGGGAGTACAATGAGCAGTTCTTC; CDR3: CASSSLGGEYNEQFF
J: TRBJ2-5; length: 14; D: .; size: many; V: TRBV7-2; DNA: TGTGCCAGCAGCTTGGGACAAACCAAAGAGACCCAGTACTTC; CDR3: CASSLGQTKETQYF
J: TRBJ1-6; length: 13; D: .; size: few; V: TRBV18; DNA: TGTGCCAGCGATGCCCCCTGGGATTCACCCCTCCACTTT; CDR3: CASDAPWDSPLHF
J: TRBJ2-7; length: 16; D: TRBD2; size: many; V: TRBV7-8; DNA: TGTGCCAGCAGCTTAGCGTTTCTAGCGGGGGCCTACGAGCAGTACTTC; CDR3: CASSLAFLAGAYEQYF
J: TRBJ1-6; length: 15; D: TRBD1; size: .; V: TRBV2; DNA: TGTGCCAGCAGTGAAGGGGACAGGAGAAATTCACCCCTCCACTTT; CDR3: CASSEGDRRNSPLHF
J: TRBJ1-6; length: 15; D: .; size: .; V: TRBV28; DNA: TGTGCCAGCAGTTTACCCGGGGCAGGGGACTCACCCCTCCACTTT; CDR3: CASSLPGAGDSPLHF
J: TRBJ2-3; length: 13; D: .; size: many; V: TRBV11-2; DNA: TGTGCCAGCAGCCCTGGGACTGGGGATACGCAGTATTTT; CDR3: CASSPGTGDTQYF
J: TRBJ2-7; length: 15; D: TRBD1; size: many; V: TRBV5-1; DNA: TGCGCCAGCAGCCGCGGGGGACAGGGTGGATACGAGCAGTACTTC; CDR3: CASSRGGQGGYEQYF
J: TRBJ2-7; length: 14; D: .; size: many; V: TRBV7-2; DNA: TGTGCCAGCAGCTTAGTGTGGGGCCTGGACGAGCAGTACTTC; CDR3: CASSLVWGLDEQYF
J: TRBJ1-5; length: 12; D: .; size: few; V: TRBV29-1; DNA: TGCAGCGTTGAGTCAGCCAATCAGCCCCAGCATTTT; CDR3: CSVESANQPQHF
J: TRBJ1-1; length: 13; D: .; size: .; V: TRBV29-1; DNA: TGCAGCGTTGAGGCCCAGGGGTATGGTGAAGCTTTCTTT; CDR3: CSVEAQGYGEAFF